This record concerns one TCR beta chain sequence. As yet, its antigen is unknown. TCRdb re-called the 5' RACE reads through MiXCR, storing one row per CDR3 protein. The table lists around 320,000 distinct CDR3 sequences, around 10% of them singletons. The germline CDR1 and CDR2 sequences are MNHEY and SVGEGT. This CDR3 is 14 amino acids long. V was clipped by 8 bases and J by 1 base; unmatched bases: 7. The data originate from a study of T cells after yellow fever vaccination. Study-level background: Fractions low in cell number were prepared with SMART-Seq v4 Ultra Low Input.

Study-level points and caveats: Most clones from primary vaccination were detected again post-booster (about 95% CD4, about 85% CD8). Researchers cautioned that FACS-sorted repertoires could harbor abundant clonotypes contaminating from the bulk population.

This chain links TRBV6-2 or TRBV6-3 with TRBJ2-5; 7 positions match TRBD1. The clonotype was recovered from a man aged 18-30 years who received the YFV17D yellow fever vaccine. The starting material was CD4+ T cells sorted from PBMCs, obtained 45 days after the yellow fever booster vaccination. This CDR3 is CASAPGQLQETQYF. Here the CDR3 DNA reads TGTGCCAGCGCACCGGGACAGCTCCAAGAGACCCAGTACTTC.